The source of this T cell receptor beta chain is a study of control samples from healthy donors and cancer patients. This CDR3 has 15 residues. V gave up 6 bases and J gave up 7 bases; unmatched junction bases: 14. CDR1 and CDR2 from the germline V gene are MDHEN and SYDVKM. The method was immunoSEQ multiplex PCR; TCRdb's version includes in-frame clones alone and lacks a portion of them. The sample lists about 85,000 clones; roughly nine tenths were seen once. The clonotype was recovered from an older woman in good health. The gene calls are TRBV28 and TRBJ2-7; TRBD2 matches 8 bases. The sample taken for sequencing was blood. CDR3 protein: CASSKNGRALNEQYF. The CDR3, as DNA: TGTGCCAGCAGCAAAAACGGGAGGGCCTTAAATGAGCAGTACTTC.